The TCR beta chain described here comes from a study of blood T cell repertoires in COVID-19. The overall study: In each case, the material was cDNA or gDNA derived from T cells, B-cell-depleted T cells, or PBMCs.

In the authors' workflow: Nucleated cell number was recorded as an estimate derived from reference gene primer amplification. Sequenced by immunoSEQ multiplex PCR; TCRdb stores in-frame clones only, minus some. V and J calls and clone size are as listed in that table; D and trimming were resolved from the DNA. The data hold tens of thousands of clones, with roughly 78% observed a single time. V shed 5 bases and J 3 bases; nucleotides not matched to a gene: 7. Germline values: CDR1 LGHDT, CDR2 YNNKEL (reference sequence). The CDR3 spans 15 residues. This sequence was found in a woman in her 70s with acute or convalescent COVID-19. The sample taken for sequencing was peripheral blood. The chain joins TRBV3-1 (or the pseudogene TRBV3-2) to TRBJ2-1; 7 bases map to TRBD1. DNA for the CDR3: TGTGCCAGCAGCACTCACAGGGGCTTCTACAATGAGCAGTTCTTC. Its protein product is CASSTHRGFYNEQFF.